The sample holds a few counts of the clone carrying this T cell receptor beta chain. These data belong to a study of blood T cell repertoires in COVID-19. The CDR3 consists of 13 residues. Germline values: CDR1 SGHAT, CDR2 FQNNGV. Deletions cut 5 bases from V and 8 bases from J, with 15 bases between. Data came from immunoSEQ multiplex PCR; TCRdb stores just in-frame clones and leaves some out. Of 60,000 to 80,000 clones in the sample, approximately 80% are singletons; the top ten hold approximately 3.5%. Study members were between about 18 and 100 years old and lived in approximately 25 US regions. The origin of this receptor is a woman aged 40-49 years with acute COVID-19. Sequencing was done on a sample of PBMCs or T cells enriched from blood (not recorded which). The chain employs TRBV11-2 and TRBJ1-1; D gene uncertain. CDR3 sequence: CASSEIVAAEAFF. CDR3 nucleotide sequence: TGTGCCAGCAGCGAGATCGTGGCGGCGGAAGCTTTCTTT.